The T cell receptor beta chain described here comes from a study of blood T cell repertoires in COVID-19. Study as a whole: Samples came from the United States, Italy and Spain, spanning acute and convalescent COVID-19.

Measured with immunoSEQ multiplex PCR; TCRdb has only the in-frame clones, and not every one. The sample comprises over 150,000 clones, approximately 90% of which are singletons, and around 2.1% rests with the top ten. The CDR3 spans 16 residues. Trimming took off 1 base at V and 1 base at J, with 10 bases between the two ends. Germline assignment: CDR1 KGHSH and CDR2 LQKENI. The chain carries TRBV18 and TRBJ1-4; maybe TRBD1 (6 bases). This sequence originates from a man in his forties or fifties who had recovered from COVID-19. Sequencing was carried out using peripheral blood. CDR3 amino acids: CASSPLKTGTNEKLFF. CDR3 nucleotide sequence: TGTGCCAGCTCACCACTTAAGACAGGAACTAATGAAAAACTGTTTTTT.